This is a list of T cell receptor beta chains from one sample in a study of identical twins. TCRdb called the 5' RACE reads again in MiXCR, with one record for every CDR3 protein. Of 300,000 or so distinct CDR3 sequences in the sample, roughly 10% were seen once. This sample also appeared in a second study, on yellow fever vaccine responses in identical twins.

Input material: CD8+ T cells sorted from blood. Source of these receptors: a woman aged 18-29 years in good health. Both conserved end residues are part of each CDR3. The D gene is left open where the match is weak. Only some rows state a clone size, as once, few, many or a class for expanded clones.

d_gene	abundance	v_gene	j_gene	CDR3aa	CDR3nt
-	many	TRBV7-8	TRBJ2-1	CASSHPLRSSYNEQFF	TGTGCCAGCAGCCACCCCCTGCGGAGCTCCTACAATGAGCAGTTCTTC
-	few	TRBV20-1	TRBJ2-1	CSARDVSPSGNEQFF	TGCAGTGCTAGAGATGTTAGTCCTTCCGGCAATGAGCAGTTCTTC
-	-	TRBV30	TRBJ2-7	CAWNGGLGYEQYF	TGTGCCTGGAATGGGGGGTTGGGGTACGAGCAGTACTTC
TRBD1	many	TRBV29-1	TRBJ1-3	CSVFSTGASGNTIYF	TGCAGCGTTTTTTCGACAGGGGCCTCTGGAAACACCATATATTTT
TRBD1	few	TRBV5-4	TRBJ1-6	CASSRTGGNSPLHF	TGTGCCAGCAGCCGGACAGGGGGGAATTCACCCCTCCACTTT
-	few	TRBV27	TRBJ2-1	CASSFAEGYNEQFF	TGTGCCAGCAGTTTCGCGGAGGGCTACAATGAGCAGTTCTTC
-	few	TRBV6-5	TRBJ1-2	CASSYQGTYGYTF	TGTGCCAGCAGTTACCAGGGGACCTATGGCTACACCTTC
TRBD2	many	TRBV29-1	TRBJ2-3	CSVGLVSADTQYF	TGCAGCGTCGGACTAGTTAGCGCAGATACGCAGTATTTT
-	few	TRBV20-1	TRBJ2-7	CSARRAGSYEQYF	TGCAGTGCTAGGAGGGCCGGGTCCTACGAGCAGTACTTC
TRBD2	few	TRBV2	TRBJ2-5	CASSETGVAGYQETQYF	TGTGCCAGCAGTGAAACCGGGGTAGCGGGATACCAAGAGACCCAGTACTTC
-	few	TRBV29-1	TRBJ2-3	CSVVDGLTDTQYF	TGCAGCGTTGTGGACGGACTCACAGATACGCAGTATTTT
-	-	TRBV7-2	TRBJ2-1	CASNPGGGADSYNEQFF	TGTGCCAGCAACCCGGGGGGCGGGGCGGACTCCTACAATGAGCAGTTCTTC
TRBD2	few	TRBV4-3	TRBJ2-7	CASSQGLAGLYEQYF	TGCGCCAGCAGCCAAGGACTAGCGGGACTCTACGAGCAGTACTTC
TRBD1	many	TRBV27	TRBJ2-7	CASNPGQVEAYEQYF	TGTGCCAGCAACCCAGGACAGGTCGAAGCCTACGAGCAGTACTTC
TRBD1	many	TRBV5-1	TRBJ2-1	CASSLLGTGGNEQFF	TGCGCCAGCAGCTTGCTTGGTACAGGGGGGAATGAGCAGTTCTTC
TRBD1	-	TRBV2	TRBJ1-4	CASSPGTGASNEKLFF	TGTGCCAGCAGTCCCGGGACAGGGGCCTCTAATGAAAAACTGTTTTTT
TRBD1	few	TRBV30	TRBJ1-1	CAWIRDSDTEAFF	TGTGCCTGGATTCGGGACAGCGACACTGAAGCTTTCTTT